The following is a TCR beta chain sequence with its context. The antigen it binds to is not known. No base quality information exists; no much larger clone differs at one position. The sample is drawn from a study of T cell responses to AZD1222 COVID-19 vaccine (dated by TCRdb to the early 2020s). Study-wide context: Because spike-specific TCR depth and breadth did not differ between the two schedules, AZD1222 recipients who got a second dose at roughly 4 weeks were pooled with those who got a second dose at roughly 12 weeks. A total of 233 trial participants underwent TCR sequencing, of whom 207 received two doses of AZD1222 and about 25 received two doses of the MenACWY control vaccine. Trial participants were enrolled by age into subgroups of 18-55, 56-69 and 70-plus years, and approximately 150, 30 and 60 TCR-sequenced participants, respectively, were included in these subgroups. General findings and caveats noted by the study authors: Because no day 14 peak-response samples were available, the repertoires could be characterized only after the peak T cell response. Vaccine-associated CD4 TCRs spanned the whole spike protein, with dominant responses in regions 160-218 and 743-854. Participants were mostly white British, with more females than males. The authors suggested clonal diversity may have been underestimated. Only five to seven AZD1222 recipients were SARS-CoV-2 seropositive at baseline, limiting conclusions about previously exposed vaccinees. A significant rise in spike-specific TCR breadth and depth was observed after two AZD1222 doses relative to day 0 and relative to MenACWY recipients. Reportedly, almost half of the unique spike-specific TCRs recognized epitopes lying outside the regions that are mutated in the B.1.351 and B.1.1.7 variants. The 56-69-year group was small, and its depth increase did not reach significance, likely because of low power.

The CDR3 regions of human TCRbeta chains were analyzed by immunosequencing. As for the authors' bioinformatics: TCRs in the repertoires were matched against a reference library of SARS-CoV-2-specific TCRs that had been generated with the MIRA antigen-specificity platform. Breadth was defined as the fraction of unique TCRs that were SARS-CoV-2-associated, and depth was defined as the fraction of total T cells that were SARS-CoV-2-associated. Using the MIRA data, every spike-specific TCR was mapped to the spike region that the TCR reacted to and assigned to either a CD4 or a CD8 class. Log10-transformed breadth and depth values were compared by one-way ANOVA with Sidak's multiple comparisons tests. In its TCRdb copy, this immuneACCESS table keeps in-frame sequences only and misses some clones. Where compared with another copy, unresolved V genes explain less than half of these, and the others have no known cause. V and J calls and clone size are given by that table; D and trimming were obtained from the DNA. The sample contains 130,000 to 150,000 clones, about nine tenths of them found a single time. In total, the top ten clones hold 3.4% of the sample.

The CDR3 goes from the cysteine to the phenylalanine over 15 residues. Kept here is only the CDR3 DNA, which spans 45 bases and is read in frame from base 1. V is shortened by 2 bases, J by 3 bases, and the region joining them spans 14 bases. CDR1 and CDR2, looked up from the germline V gene, are MNHEY and SVGEGT. The sample's time point label, decoded: baseline before first vaccination. The vaccinee samples were drawn from two UK trials, COV001 and COV002, one of which was a single-blind randomized controlled phase 2/3 trial testing AZD1222 (ChAdOx1 nCoV-19) in healthy adults. For TCRbeta chain sequencing, PBMC samples were collected from trial participants at day 0 and at day 28 after the second dose.

The chain is encoded by TRBV6-2 or TRBV6-3 joined to TRBJ2-7; the D gene assignment is perhaps TRBD1 or TRBD2, with each matching 5 bases. The receptor was isolated from an adult in good health. The sample in question was peripheral blood, obtained on day 0 of AZD1222 vaccination. The CDR3 sequence is CASSYGTGTNYEQYF. At the DNA level, the sequence is TGTGCCAGCAGTTACGGAACGGGGACGAACTACGAGCAGTACTTC.